Each of the 22 T cell receptor beta chains below was sequenced from the same sample in a study of shared clonotypes between healthy human individuals (dated by TCRdb to 2019 to 2021). Libraries were constructed by the immunoSEQ multiplex PCR assay. TCRdb carries this immuneACCESS record with in-frame sequences only. Its versions omit some clonotypes, under half of them owing to an unresolved V gene in the studies checked, with the rest unexplained. Across this sample there are approximately 500,000 clones, with about three quarters seen only once. The top ten constitute around 12% of the sample. Material: PBMCs. The receptors originated from a woman between 40 and 50 years old in good health. Some clones in this sample may be carry-over from other donors' samples.

The chain uses TRBV11-1 and TRBJ2-1; 12 bases match TRBD2. Germline lookup yields CDR1 SGHAT and CDR2 FQDESV (reference sequence). The J segment lost 7 bases and the V segment lost 5 bases, leaving 9 bases of the junction unmatched. The CDR3 length is 16 residues. The CDR3 region is CASSLLGLAGLNEQFF. In nucleotides, the CDR3 is TGTGCCAGCAGCCTCCTAGGACTAGCGGGATTGAATGAGCAGTTCTTC.

CDR3 DNA: TGTGCCAGCAGTTCCATACTAGGGGGGCTCTACGAGCAGTACTTC. It specifies CASSSILGGLYEQYF. The chain uses TRBV27 and TRBJ2-7; D might be TRBD1 or TRBD2, each matching 6 bases. The CDR3 has 15 residues. V was cut by 4 bases and J by 3 bases, with 16 bases left in between. Germline V gives CDR1 MNHEY, CDR2 SMNVEV (reference sequence).

This clone occurred once. V usage is TRBV15 and J usage is TRBJ2-1, with TRBD2 as a possible D gene (6 bases). Trimming pared 1 base from V and 7 bases from J, leaving 20 bases between. Germline loops: CDR1 LNHNV, CDR2 YYDKDF (reference sequence). The CDR3 has 17 amino acids. CDR3 DNA: TGTGCCACCAGCAGAGCCCGACCGGGACTGGGATCAAATGAGCAGTTCTTC. As protein: CATSRARPGLGSNEQFF.

This clone was picked up a small number of times. This chain links TRBV27 with TRBJ1-6; a weak D match, TRBD1 (6 bases). Trimming removed 6 bases from V and 3 bases from J, with 12 bases in between. There are 15 residues in the CDR3. The V gene's germline CDR1 is MNHEY and CDR2 SMNVEV (reference sequence). CDR3 loop: CASRVQGIYNSPLHF. DNA of the CDR3: TGTGCCAGCAGGGTACAGGGCATCTATAATTCACCCCTCCACTTT.

Regarding this clone: Other DNA sequences in the same sample also yield this CDR3. The genes are TRBV19 and TRBJ1-1; a weak D match, TRBD1 (5 bases). The V end lost 3 bases, the J end lost 1 base, and 6 bases lay between the germline ends. The CDR3 consists of 13 residues. CDR1 is LNHDA and CDR2 is SQIVND in the germline V gene (reference sequence). CDR3 loop: CASSMGRNTEAFF. CDR3 coding DNA: TGTGCCAGTAGTATGGGACGGAACACTGAAGCTTTCTTT.

V gene TRBV6-1 combines with J gene TRBJ1-1; possibly TRBD1 for D (5 bases). Trimming left V 2 bases short and J 8 bases short, with 21 bases between. The CDR3 length is 16 residues. Germline assignment: CDR1 MNHNS and CDR2 SASEGT. CDR3 protein: CASSESPGRYTEEAFF. In nucleotides, the CDR3 is TGTGCCAGCAGTGAAAGCCCAGGGAGGTACACTGAGGAAGCTTTCTTT.

The chain recombines TRBV19 with TRBJ2-7, with TRBD2 identical over 11 bases. Germline CDR1 reads LNHDA; CDR2 reads SQIVND (reference sequence). This CDR3 has 15 residues. V gave up 2 bases and J gave up 5 bases; unmatched junction bases: 5. CDR3 residues: CASSISASGRNEQYF. The CDR3 DNA reads as TGTGCCAGTAGTATATCGGCTAGCGGGAGGAACGAGCAGTACTTC.

V gene TRBV4-3 combines with J gene TRBJ2-5, with D possibly being TRBD1 or TRBD2 (5 bases each). Germline V gene sequence: CDR1 LGHNA, CDR2 YSLEER. The V end was cut by 0 bases, the J end by 4 bases, with 9 bases between. This CDR3 region has 14 residues. In DNA, the CDR3 is TGCGCCAGCAGCCAAGATCGAGGGGCAGAGACCCAGTACTTC. This gives the protein CASSQDRGAETQYF.

The rearrangement uses TRBV4-3 and TRBJ2-3; D might be TRBD1 (6 bases). The CDR3 loop spans 12 amino acids. V was clipped by 1 base and J by 14 bases, with 13 bases between them. Germline V gives CDR1 LGHNA, CDR2 YSLEER. The CDR3 sequence is CASSQGGHFLYF. CDR3 bases: TGCGCCAGCAGCCAAGGGGGACACTTTTTGTATTTT.

The genes are TRBV9 and TRBJ1-1, with 10 bases aligning to TRBD1. Trimming cost V 2 bases and J 5 bases; bases outside gene matches: 6. The CDR3 runs 15 residues. Per the germline V gene, CDR1 is SGDLS and CDR2 is YYNGEE. CDR3 nucleotide sequence: TGTGCCAGCAGCGTTTCCGGGACAGGGGATACTGAAGCTTTCTTT. Translation: CASSVSGTGDTEAFF.

The rearrangement uses TRBV5-1 and TRBJ2-5; possibly TRBD1 or TRBD2 for D (5 bases each). This CDR3 spans 16 amino acids. Looked up from germline, CDR1 is SGHRS and CDR2 is YFSETQ. With 3 bases removed from V and 5 bases from J, the gap between germline ends came to 20 bases. CDR3 in DNA: TGCGCCAGCAGCTGGCTCATGGCGAGGGGCCAGGAGACCCAGTACTTC. Translating gives CASSWLMARGQETQYF. Complete variable domain (other parts from reference TRBV5-1 and TRBJ2-5): KAGVTQTPRYLIKTRGQQVTLSCSPISGHRSVSWYQQTPGQGLQFLFEYFSETQRNKGNFPGRFSGRQFSNSRSEMNVSTLELGDSALYLCASSWLMARGQETQYFGPGTRLLVL.

This chain connects TRBV7-9 to TRBJ2-5; no clear D. Germline CDR1 and CDR2: SEHNR and FQNEAQ (reference sequence). V shed 4 bases and J shed 5 bases, with 17 bases lying between them. The length of the CDR3 is 15 residues. Here the CDR3 reads CASSSLAAVGETQYF. The CDR3 DNA sequence: TGTGCCAGCAGCTCTCTCGCCGCTGTGGGGGAGACCCAGTACTTC.

The V and J genes are TRBV4-3 and TRBJ2-3, with D tentatively TRBD2 (6 bases). CDR1 is LGHNA and CDR2 is YSLEER in the germline V gene. The CDR3 sequence is 13 residues long. The V and J ends lost 1 base and 7 bases respectively, with 9 bases between them. The DNA for the CDR3 is TGCGCCAGCAGCCAAGTTGGGGGGAATACGCAGTATTTT. Its protein product is CASSQVGGNTQYF.

The CDR3: CAISDLREGNQPQHF. CDR3 coding DNA: TGTGCCATCAGTGACCTAAGGGAGGGAAATCAGCCCCAGCATTTT. This chain joins TRBV10-3 and TRBJ1-5; D is ambiguous. The CDR3 runs to 15 residues. V lost 3 bases and J 4 bases, leaving 13 bases between the germline ends. The germline V gene has CDR1 ENHRY and CDR2 SYGVKD.

The chain has TRBV5-1 and TRBJ2-4; TRBD1 matches at 7 bases. The V and J ends lost 5 bases and 8 bases, in that order; junction bases with no gene match: 7. CDR3 length: 13 residues. CDR1 and CDR2 from the germline V gene are SGHRS and YFSETQ. The CDR3 sequence is CASSRVTGDIQYF. DNA for the CDR3: TGCGCCAGCAGTAGGGTCACAGGGGACATTCAGTACTTC.

This clone showed up just once. The V and J genes are TRBV9 and TRBJ1-5; D may be TRBD1 (6 bases). Between the trimmed V and J ends, which lost 3 bases and 3 bases, there was a span of 10 bases. Germline values: CDR1 SGDLS, CDR2 YYNGEE. The CDR3 extends over 14 amino acids. CDR3 sequence reads: CASSEGGANQPQHF. The CDR3 region has the DNA TGTGCCAGCAGCGAGGGGGGGGCCAATCAGCCCCAGCATTTT.

This chain connects TRBV5-1 to TRBJ2-3; D possibly corresponds to TRBD2 (5 bases). This CDR3 contains 12 residues. Trimming removed 5 bases from V and 7 bases from J, with 11 bases in between. Germline V lookup: CDR1 SGHRS, CDR2 YFSETQ. The CDR3 protein is CASRARGNTQYF. The CDR3 DNA sequence: TGCGCCAGCAGGGCCCGGGGAAATACGCAGTATTTT.

The chain combines TRBV5-6 with TRBJ2-4; 9 bases align to TRBD2. CDR1 is SGHDT, CDR2 YYEEEE, per germline. The CDR3 spans 17 residues. With V trimmed by 0 bases and J by 4 bases, 8 bases remained unmatched. CDR3 loop: CASSLAGTSSSKNIQYF. CDR3 DNA sequence: TGTGCCAGCAGCTTGGCTGGGACTAGCAGTTCGAAAAACATTCAGTACTTC. Drawing the rest from reference TRBV5-6 and TRBJ2-4, the complete variable domain is DAGVTQSPTHLIKTRGQQVTLRCSPKSGHDTVSWYQQALGQGPQFIFQYYEEEERQRGNFPDRFSGHQFPNYSSELNVNALLLGDSALYLCASSLAGTSSSKNIQYFGAGTRLSVL.

The CDR3 nucleotides read TGCGCCAGCAGCCAAGATGCAGGGAGCAATGAGCAGTTCTTC. The encoded protein is CASSQDAGSNEQFF. The chain combines TRBV4-3 with TRBJ2-1; D is tentatively TRBD1 or TRBD2 (5 bases each). CDR1 LGHNA and CDR2 YSLEER come from the germline V gene. Trimming took off 0 bases at V and 6 bases at J, with 9 bases between the two ends. This CDR3 spans 14 amino acids.

The chain combines TRBV7-2 with TRBJ2-7; 7 bases map to TRBD1. The CDR3 spans 15 residues. Germline-derived CDR1 and CDR2 are SGHTA and FQGNSA. J gave up 0 bases and V 5 bases, and 7 bases lay outside the gene matches. CDR3 sequence (DNA): TGTGCCAGCAGCCCGGGGACAGTCAGCTCCTACGAGCAGTACTTC. It is translated as CASSPGTVSSYEQYF.

This rearrangement joins TRBV11-2 to TRBJ2-7, with D perhaps TRBD1 or TRBD2 (5 bases each). The CDR3 loop spans 15 amino acids. Germline-derived CDR1 and CDR2 are SGHAT and FQNNGV. Trimming took off 4 bases at V and 6 bases at J, with 19 bases between the two ends. In DNA, the CDR3 is TGTGCCAGCAGCTACGTTCGGGCTTGGGGGTCCGAGCAGTACTTC. Translating gives CASSYVRAWGSEQYF.

J is TRBJ2-1 and V is TRBV19; no reliable D call. Trimming removed 4 bases at V and 4 bases at J, with 8 bases between. Germline loops: CDR1 LNHDA, CDR2 SQIVND (reference sequence). This CDR3 contains 13 residues. The CDR3 DNA follows: TGTGCCAGTAGTAGGACGTCGTACAATGAGCAGTTCTTC. Its protein product is CASSRTSYNEQFF.